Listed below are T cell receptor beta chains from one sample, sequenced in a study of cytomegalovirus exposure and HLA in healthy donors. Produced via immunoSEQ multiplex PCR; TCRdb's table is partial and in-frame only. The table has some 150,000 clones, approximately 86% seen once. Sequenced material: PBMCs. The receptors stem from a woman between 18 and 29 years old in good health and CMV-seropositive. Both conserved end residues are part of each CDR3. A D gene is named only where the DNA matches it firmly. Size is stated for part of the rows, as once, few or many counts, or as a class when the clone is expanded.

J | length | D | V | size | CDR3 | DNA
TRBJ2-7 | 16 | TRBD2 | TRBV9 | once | CASSVVAGGPISEQYF | TGTGCCAGCAGCGTAGTGGCGGGGGGGCCGATCTCCGAGCAGTACTTC
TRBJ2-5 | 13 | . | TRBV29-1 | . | CSSDEGGLETQYF | TGCAGCTCGGATGAGGGGGGGTTGGAGACCCAGTACTTC
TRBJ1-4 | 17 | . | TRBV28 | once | CASSSPSGEGDNEKLFF | TGTGCCAGCAGTTCGCCGTCGGGGGAAGGGGATAATGAAAAACTGTTTTTT
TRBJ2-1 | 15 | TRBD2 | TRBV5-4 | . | CASSFPSGDYNEQFF | TGTGCCAGCAGCTTCCCTAGCGGGGACTACAATGAGCAGTTCTTC
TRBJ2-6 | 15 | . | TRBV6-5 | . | CASSYAGSGANVLTF | TGTGCCAGCAGTTACGCCGGGTCTGGGGCCAACGTCCTGACTTTC
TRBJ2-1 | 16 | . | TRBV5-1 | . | CASSLGSGRSYNEQFF | TGCGCCAGCAGCTTAGGATCGGGGAGGTCCTACAATGAGCAGTTCTTC
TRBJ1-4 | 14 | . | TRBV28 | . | CASRTGTRLEKLFF | TGTGCCAGCAGAACCGGGACACGACTCGAAAAACTGTTTTTT
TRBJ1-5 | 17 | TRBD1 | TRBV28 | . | CASSDGRTGGNNQPQHF | TGTGCCAGCAGTGACGGCCGGACAGGGGGAAACAATCAGCCCCAGCATTTT
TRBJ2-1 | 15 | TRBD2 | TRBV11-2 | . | CASIPTSGTYNEQFF | TGTGCCAGCATCCCGACTAGCGGGACCTACAATGAGCAGTTCTTC
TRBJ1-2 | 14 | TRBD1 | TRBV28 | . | CASSAWGQNYGYTF | TGTGCCAGCAGTGCATGGGGACAGAACTATGGCTACACCTTC
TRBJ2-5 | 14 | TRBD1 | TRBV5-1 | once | CASSWGQGRETQYF | TGCGCCAGCAGCTGGGGACAGGGGCGGGAGACCCAGTACTTC
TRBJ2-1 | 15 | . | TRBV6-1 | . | CASSESGFLSNEQFF | TGTGCCAGCAGTGAAAGCGGGTTCTTATCGAATGAGCAGTTCTTC
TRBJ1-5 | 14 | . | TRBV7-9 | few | CASSPPGAGEPQHF | TGTGCCAGCAGCCCACCGGGGGCGGGGGAGCCCCAGCATTTT
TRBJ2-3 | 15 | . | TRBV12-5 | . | CASASPQGGTDTQYF | TGTGCTAGTGCCTCCCCCCAGGGGGGAACAGATACGCAGTATTTT
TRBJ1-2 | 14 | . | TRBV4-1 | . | CASSQGVGARGYTF | TGCGCCAGCAGCCAAGGGGTTGGGGCCCGCGGCTACACCTTC
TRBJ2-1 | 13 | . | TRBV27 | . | CASSHTSSDEQFF | TGTGCCAGCAGCCACACTAGTTCCGATGAGCAGTTCTTC
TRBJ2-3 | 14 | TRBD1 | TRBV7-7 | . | CASTTGTGQDTQYF | TGTGCTAGCACTACCGGGACAGGGCAAGATACGCAGTATTTT
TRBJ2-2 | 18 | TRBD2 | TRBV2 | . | CASRTIPGLAGDAGELFF | TGTGCCAGCAGGACTATCCCTGGACTAGCGGGAGATGCCGGGGAGCTGTTTTTT
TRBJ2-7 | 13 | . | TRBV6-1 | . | CASSEGRVYEQYF | TGTGCCAGCAGTGAGGGCAGGGTCTACGAGCAGTACTTC
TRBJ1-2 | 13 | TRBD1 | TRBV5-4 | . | CASSLDRGYGYTF | TGTGCCAGCAGCTTGGACAGGGGCTATGGCTACACCTTC
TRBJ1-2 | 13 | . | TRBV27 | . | CASSLGASYGYTF | TGTGCCAGCAGTTTAGGGGCTTCCTATGGCTACACCTTC
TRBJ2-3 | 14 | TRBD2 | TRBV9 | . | CASSAAGGTDTQYF | TGTGCCAGCAGCGCAGCGGGGGGCACAGATACGCAGTATTTT
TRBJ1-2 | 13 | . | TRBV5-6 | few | CASRPGNSGGYTF | TGTGCCAGCAGACCGGGGAATTCCGGTGGCTACACCTTC
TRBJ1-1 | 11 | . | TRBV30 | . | CAWRRNTEAFF | TGTGCCTGGAGGAGGAACACTGAAGCTTTCTTT
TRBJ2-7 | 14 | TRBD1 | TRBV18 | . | CASSSGTVTREQYF | TGTGCCAGCTCCTCCGGGACAGTAACCAGGGAGCAGTACTTC
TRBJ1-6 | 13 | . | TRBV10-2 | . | CASSETGLSPLHF | TGCGCCAGCAGTGAGACAGGGCTGTCACCCCTCCACTTT
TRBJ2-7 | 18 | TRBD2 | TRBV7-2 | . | CASSTPRGGAGGIYEQYF | TGTGCCAGCAGCACCCCTAGAGGGGGGGCGGGAGGAATCTACGAGCAGTACTTC
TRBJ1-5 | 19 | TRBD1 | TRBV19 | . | CASHDIRDRGLMGNQPQHF | TGTGCCAGTCACGATATCCGGGACAGGGGGCTGATGGGCAATCAGCCCCAGCATTTT
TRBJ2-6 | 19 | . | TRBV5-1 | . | CASSLRGSTGPPGANVLTF | TGCGCCAGCAGCTTGAGGGGAAGTACAGGGCCCCCTGGGGCCAACGTCCTGACTTTC
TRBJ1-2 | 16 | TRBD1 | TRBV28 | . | CASSLPPGQGFYGYTF | TGTGCCAGCAGTTTACCCCCGGGACAGGGTTTCTATGGCTACACCTTC
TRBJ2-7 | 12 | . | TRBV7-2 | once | CASSLDTYEQYF | TGTGCCAGCAGCTTAGACACCTACGAGCAGTACTTC
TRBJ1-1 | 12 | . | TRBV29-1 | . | CSVEDMGSEAFF | TGCAGCGTTGAAGATATGGGCAGTGAAGCTTTCTTT
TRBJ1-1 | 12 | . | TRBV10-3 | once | CAISYYNTEAFF | TGTGCCATCAGCTACTACAACACTGAAGCTTTCTTT
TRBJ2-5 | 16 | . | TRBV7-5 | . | CVRSLAHFSLQETQYF | TGTGTCAGAAGCTTAGCGCATTTTTCGCTACAAGAGACCCAGTACTTC
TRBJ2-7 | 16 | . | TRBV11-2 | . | CASSLVGTPIAYEQYF | TGTGCCAGCAGCTTAGTGGGGACACCTATAGCCTACGAGCAGTACTTC
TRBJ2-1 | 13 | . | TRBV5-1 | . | CASSAGTSGEQFF | TGCGCCAGCAGCGCCGGGACATCAGGTGAGCAGTTCTTC
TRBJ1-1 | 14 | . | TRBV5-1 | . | CASSLANPGTEAFF | TGCGCCAGCAGCTTGGCCAATCCAGGTACTGAAGCTTTCTTT
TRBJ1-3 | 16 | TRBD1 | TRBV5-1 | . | CASSERGQRSGNTIYF | TGCGCCAGCAGCGAAAGGGGACAGCGCTCTGGAAACACCATATATTTT
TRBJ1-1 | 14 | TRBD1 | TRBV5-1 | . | CASSAGQGDTEAFF | TGCGCCAGCAGCGCGGGACAGGGGGACACTGAAGCTTTCTTT
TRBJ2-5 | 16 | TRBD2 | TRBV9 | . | CASSSWTSGMQETQYF | TGTGCCAGCAGCTCCTGGACTAGCGGGATGCAAGAGACCCAGTACTTC
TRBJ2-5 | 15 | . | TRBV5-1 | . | CASSLTLGGAETQYF | TGCGCCAGCAGCTTGACCCTCGGAGGGGCAGAGACCCAGTACTTC
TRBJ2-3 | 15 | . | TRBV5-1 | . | CASSLWGDGTDTQYF | TGCGCCAGCAGCTTGTGGGGGGACGGGACAGATACGCAGTATTTT
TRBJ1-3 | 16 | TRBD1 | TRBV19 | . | CASSNPHSGGANTIYF | TGTGCCAGTAGTAACCCCCACTCAGGGGGCGCGAACACCATATATTTT
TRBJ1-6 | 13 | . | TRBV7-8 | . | CASSPYPDSPLHF | TGTGCCAGCAGCCCATATCCGGATTCACCCCTCCACTTT
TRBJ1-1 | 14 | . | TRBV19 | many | CASSMGLMNTEAFF | TGTGCCAGTAGTATGGGACTAATGAACACTGAAGCTTTCTTT